This T cell receptor beta chain originates from a study of shared clonotypes between healthy human individuals (TCRdb year 2020). Background for the entire study: A couple of women and a few men aged 18 to 49 years were included in the cohort. For each donor, CD4 naive and CD4 memory were each given three plates, CD8 naive was given two plates, and CD8 memory was given one plate. Leukapheresis yielded between about 0.94 and 9.5 billion PBMCs per donor. The study deeply sequenced blood TCR repertoires of about five healthy adults to estimate repertoire size and the extent of clonotype sharing between individuals. To increase sequencing depth and limit assay-specific biases, different laboratories used diverse techniques to prepare libraries and sequence TCR repertoires. Overall results and qualifications from the work: Estimated clonotype richness was generally larger for naive than for memory subsets. Based on pairwise subsampling, the degree of clonotype sharing among donors was expected to be affected by sequencing depth. Incomplete sequencing was indicated by rarefaction of sorted-subset datasets, despite the large sequencing depth. Sampling was restricted to blood, and TCR repertoires in tissue are likely to differ from TCR repertoires in blood. Because the study included a small number of donors, the genetic and exposure-history diversity represented was limited. About 5% of naive CD4, 3.5% of naive CD8, 2.3% of memory CD4, and 0.4% of memory CD8 clonotypes were shared across several donors. Compared with non-shared clonotypes, the clonotypes found in all four sorted-subset donors had higher generation probabilities.

This clone was seen ten or more times. The clone's antigen remains unknown. The input lacks base qualities; no much larger clone sits a single base away. The germline ends are 15 bases apart after V is trimmed by 5 bases and J by 5 bases. The cysteine opens and the phenylalanine closes a CDR3 of 15 amino acids. Only the CDR3 DNA stays, 45 bases, in frame from base 1. According to the germline V gene (reference sequence), CDR1 reads MNHNY and CDR2 reads SVGAGI. Donors were healthy HIV-negative adults with no recently reported acute infections or vaccinations. Only Caucasian adults living in Nashville, Tennessee, USA were represented among the donors. CD4+ T cells were enriched by magnetic negative selection; naive cells were then positively selected on CD45RA, and the negative fraction formed the memory subset. After blood collection by leukapheresis, PBMCs were isolated using Ficoll-Histopaque density gradient centrifugation and then cryopreserved in the vapor phase of liquid nitrogen. Analytical flow cytometry was used to check the purity and quantity of every magnetically sorted T cell population. Each sorted fraction had its genomic DNA isolated and then quantified by UV absorbance on a Nanodrop 2000c.

TCR CDR3 regions were amplified from genomic DNA by multiplex PCR using the deep immunoSEQ assay. Extracted genomic DNA from each cell subset was distributed evenly across all wells of several immunoSEQ 96-well plates, and each plate was treated as a replicate. For sorted subsets, approximately 210 ng of genomic DNA, equivalent to around 29,000 T cell genomes, went into each replicate PCR. Purified libraries were measured with a Qubit 3.0 fluorometer, size-checked on a Bioanalyzer 2100, and measured again with the KAPA Library Quantification kit. Each immunoSEQ 96-well plate was sequenced on its own single-read 150-cycle Illumina NextSeq 550 flow cell. The authors' analysis ran thus. Because the immunoSEQ output held only junctional sequences and lacked quality scores, the filtering could not match the filtering applied to full-length reads. Sequences were annotated with PyIR, a Python wrapper for IgBLAST v1.9, using IMGT germline references to assign V/J genes and CDR3. Reads were filtered out if the reads had weak V/J assignments (E-value above 1e-6), no CDR3, stop codons, out-of-frame junctions, or ambiguous translated residues. V3J clonotypes were defined as sequences sharing an identical inferred V gene, J gene, and CDR3 amino acid sequence. To compute the percentage overlap between repertoires, the number of shared unique clonotypes was divided by the size of the smaller repertoire. Three approaches were used to assess repertoire richness: RTK rarefaction, the Chao1 estimator, and Recon v2.1 estimates of unobserved clonotypes. Generation probabilities for all TCRbeta clonotypes obtained by the gDNA method from a handful of donors were computed using OLGA. TCRdb re-hosts the immuneACCESS table, in-frame sequences only. Its copies lack some clones; in the studies checked, an unresolved V gene accounts for under half of them, and the cause for the rest is not known. Clonal size and the V and J genes are those of that table, whereas D and trimming came from the DNA. The sample includes some 1 million clones, with about three quarters observed a single time. 1.2% to 1.5% of the sample comes from the top ten.

The receptor was isolated from a man aged 18 to 29 in good health. The chain is assembled from TRBV6-6 and TRBJ1-4; TRBD1 is a possible D gene, resting on 5 matching bases. Sequencing was done on a sample of memory CD4+ T cells sorted from blood. This specimen's cell subset or site label, interpreted: CD45RA-negative fraction. The nucleotide sequence is TGTGCCAGCAGTGACCGGGACCAGGGAAATGAAAAACTGTTTTTT. Its amino acids are CASSDRDQGNEKLFF.